These T cell receptor beta chains were read from a single sample in a study of blood T cell repertoires in COVID-19. Profiled with immunoSEQ multiplex PCR; TCRdb holds only in-frame clones, not every one. The sample carries roughly 140,000 clones, roughly 90% recorded once. The sample comprised peripheral blood. The receptors were gathered from a man between 70 and 80 years old with acute or convalescent COVID-19. CDR3s include the opening cysteine and the closing phenylalanine or tryptophan. A D gene is named only where the DNA matches it firmly. Part of the rows lack a size; the others show once, few, many or a class for expanded clones.

-	TRBV10-2	TRBJ1-2	TRBD1	TGCGCCAGCAGAGGGACAGGGGACGGAGGCTACACCTTC	CASRGTGDGGYTF
-	TRBV5-1	TRBJ2-7	TRBD2	TGCGCCAGCAGCCCGAGGGCGGGGGGAACCCTTTCCTACGAGCAGTACTTC	CASSPRAGGTLSYEQYF
-	TRBV24-1	TRBJ2-1	TRBD2	TGTGCCACCAGTCCTAGCGGGGGGCACTACAATGAGCAGTTCTTC	CATSPSGGHYNEQFF
-	TRBV6-2/TRBV6-3	TRBJ2-5	-	TGTGCCAGCAGTTACCAGGGGCTTAAGGGAGAGACCCAGTACTTC	CASSYQGLKGETQYF
-	TRBV2	TRBJ2-5	TRBD2	TGTGCCAGCAGTGAATTTTCGGGGGGGCCTGAAGAGACCCAGTACTTC	CASSEFSGGPEETQYF
-	TRBV5-1	TRBJ2-1	TRBD2	TGCGCCAGCAGCTTGGCGGCTAGCGGGGGGAATGAGCAGTTCTTC	CASSLAASGGNEQFF
once	TRBV24-1	TRBJ2-1	TRBD2	TGTGCCACCAGTGATACCGGGACTAGCGGGAGCCCTTACAATGAGCAGTTCTTC	CATSDTGTSGSPYNEQFF
-	TRBV6-2/TRBV6-3	TRBJ1-2	-	TGTGCCAGCAGTTACTTGACCAGCGCTGGCTACACCTTC	CASSYLTSAGYTF
-	TRBV3-1/TRBV3-2	TRBJ1-2	-	TGTGCCAGCAGCCAAGATTCCCTGTATGGCTACACCTTC	CASSQDSLYGYTF
-	TRBV5-4	TRBJ2-5	TRBD2	TGTGCCAGCAGCAAATTCGGGGGGGGAGGAGAGACCCAGTACTTC	CASSKFGGGGETQYF
-	TRBV24-1	TRBJ2-2	-	TGTGCCACCAGTGATTCCAGGGGGGTCACCGGGGAGCTGTTTTTT	CATSDSRGVTGELFF
few	TRBV4-1	TRBJ2-7	-	TGCGCCAGCAGCCAAGGTATCCTTCGTCGGGGTTCAGTCTACGAGCAGTACTTC	CASSQGILRRGSVYEQYF
-	TRBV3-1/TRBV3-2	TRBJ1-6	TRBD1	TGTGCCAGCAGCCGCTGGACAGGGAGCTCCTATAATTCACCCCTCCACTTT	CASSRWTGSSYNSPLHF
-	TRBV24-1	TRBJ2-1	TRBD2	TGTGCCACCAGTGATTTTGCAGCGGGAGGGCGGAGTGAGCAGTTCTTC	CATSDFAAGGRSEQFF
-	TRBV27	TRBJ1-5	TRBD1	TGTGCCAGCAGACCGGCAGGGGGCGGTCAGCCCCAGCATTTT	CASRPAGGGQPQHF
-	TRBV6-1	TRBJ2-4	-	TGTGCCAGCAGTGGCCGACAGATACTAGCCAAAAACATTCAGTACTTC	CASSGRQILAKNIQYF
-	TRBV7-9	TRBJ1-6	TRBD1	TGTGCCAGCAGCTCTCGACAGGGGGTATATTCACCCCTCCACTTT	CASSSRQGVYSPLHF
once	TRBV11-3	TRBJ2-2	TRBD2	TGTGCCAGCAGCTTAGAAACTCTAGCGGGAGGTGGGACCGGGGAGCTGTTTTTT	CASSLETLAGGGTGELFF
once	TRBV27	TRBJ1-5	-	TGTGCCAGCAGTCACATATTCGCACAGCCCCAGCATTTT	CASSHIFAQPQHF
-	TRBV9	TRBJ1-1	-	TGTGCCAGCAGCGCTCAGGGCACTGAAGCTTTCTTT	CASSAQGTEAFF
-	TRBV6-6	TRBJ2-1	TRBD1	TGTGCCAGCAGTGCGACAGGGGCCGACTACTACAATGAGCAGTTCTTC	CASSATGADYYNEQFF
-	TRBV19	TRBJ1-3	TRBD1	TGTGCCAGCACCGTGACAGGGGCTGGAAACACCATATATTTT	CASTVTGAGNTIYF
once	TRBV20-1	TRBJ2-3	-	TGCAGTGCTTCTCGGACAGATACGCAGTATTTT	CSASRTDTQYF
-	TRBV19	TRBJ2-3	TRBD2	TGTGCCAGTAGTCTGCGACTAGCGGGGTCCACAGATACGCAGTATTTT	CASSLRLAGSTDTQYF
once	TRBV6-5	TRBJ1-5	-	TGTGCCAGCAGTAACGGGGGGATCAGCAATCAGCCCCAGCATTTT	CASSNGGISNQPQHF
-	TRBV7-2	TRBJ1-6	-	TGTGCCAGCAGCTTATACGAGGATTCACCCCTCCACTTT	CASSLYEDSPLHF
-	TRBV4-2	TRBJ2-3	TRBD2	TGTGCCAGCAGCCAAGATTCTACTAGCGGGGTTGCGCAGTATTTT	CASSQDSTSGVAQYF
-	TRBV13	TRBJ1-3	-	TGTGCCAGCAGCCTGGGACACCTAGGCGTCTCTGGAAACACCATATATTTT	CASSLGHLGVSGNTIYF
-	TRBV27	TRBJ1-2	TRBD1	TGTGCCAGCAGAGCGACAGGGAGCCGCGGCTACACCTTC	CASRATGSRGYTF
-	TRBV5-5	TRBJ2-2	-	TGTGCCAGCAGCTTGAACTTTGCCGGGGAGCTGTTTTTT	CASSLNFAGELFF
-	TRBV5-1	TRBJ2-3	-	TGCGCCAGCAGCTTGGCGGACTCGCGGGATACGCAGTATTTT	CASSLADSRDTQYF
-	TRBV2	TRBJ2-1	-	TGTGCCAGCAGTGAATCGAATGAGCAGTTCTTC	CASSESNEQFF
-	TRBV19	TRBJ2-2	-	TGTGCCAGTAGTACAGGGATTACCGGGGAGCTGTTTTTT	CASSTGITGELFF
-	TRBV28	TRBJ1-2	TRBD1	TGTGCCAGCAGTTTATGGGGGGGACAGGGGTATGGCTACACCTTC	CASSLWGGQGYGYTF
-	TRBV24-1	TRBJ2-2	-	TGTGCCACCAGTGATCCACAGGGTCCCGGGGAGCTGTTTTTT	CATSDPQGPGELFF
-	TRBV7-3	TRBJ2-1	-	TGTGCCAGCAGCTTATTGTCGGCGGACTCCTACAATGAGCAGTTCTTC	CASSLLSADSYNEQFF
-	TRBV7-9	TRBJ1-6	-	TGTGCCAGCAGTTCACAGGGAGGGTTGGCGAATTCACCCCTCCACTTT	CASSSQGGLANSPLHF
-	TRBV15	TRBJ2-3	TRBD1	TGTGCCACCAGTTCAGGGACAGGGGGCATCACAGATACGCAGTATTTT	CATSSGTGGITDTQYF
-	TRBV29-1	TRBJ2-1	TRBD2	TGCAGCGTTGCAGCGGGGGGGACCCTTGAGCAGTTCTTC	CSVAAGGTLEQFF
-	TRBV5-5	TRBJ2-1	-	TGTGCCAGCAGCTTGACGGGCTCTAGGGGGAATGAGCAGTTCTTC	CASSLTGSRGNEQFF
-	TRBV5-6	TRBJ2-5	TRBD1	TGTGCCAGCAGCGCGCCCGGGACAGATCAAGAGACCCAGTACTTC	CASSAPGTDQETQYF
-	TRBV5-1	TRBJ1-5	-	TGCGCCAGCAGCCCGGGACCGGGGGATGGTCAGCCCCAGCATTTT	CASSPGPGDGQPQHF